One and the same sample provided the 2 T cell receptor beta chains below, sequenced in a study of T-cell reconstitution after alpha-beta-depleted transplantation in children. Preparation of the TCRbeta library used unique molecular identifiers. TCRdb re-called the PCR reads with MiXCR, one entry per CDR3 protein. Counted here are around 700,000 distinct CDR3 sequences, about an eighth occurring once; the ten biggest clones make up roughly 0.84%. The sequences come from PBMCs, collected before TCRalphabeta/CD19-depleted stem cell transplant. These receptors were obtained from a girl under 10 years old with congenital amegakaryocytic thrombocytopenia, due to receive a stem cell transplant.

A few counts support this clonotype. The chain has TRBV15 and TRBJ2-1; 8 bases are shared with TRBD2. The CDR3 has 18 amino acids. The ends lost 4 bases at V and 4 bases at J; junction bases unmatched: 15. CDR1 LNHNV and CDR2 YYDKDF come from the germline V gene (reference sequence). The CDR3 sequence: CATSIEGPYSSGYNEQFF. As DNA, the CDR3 is TGTGCCACCAGCATCGAAGGGCCCTACTCTAGCGGGTACAATGAGCAGTTCTTC.

This clonotype has a handful of counts. This chain joins TRBV11-2 and TRBJ2-6; D is perhaps TRBD1 (6 bases). V was trimmed by 4 bases and J by 4 bases, leaving 14 bases between them. The CDR3 extends over 16 amino acids. From germline, CDR1 is SGHAT and CDR2 FQNNGV. This chain's CDR3 is CASSWNRVSGANVLTF. CDR3 in DNA: TGTGCCAGCAGCTGGAACAGGGTTTCCGGGGCCAACGTCCTGACTTTC.